These 24 T cell receptor beta chains originate from one sample sequenced in a study of blood T cell repertoires in COVID-19. Method: immunoSEQ multiplex PCR; TCRdb's copy keeps in-frame clones and lacks some. The sample records 150,000 or so clones, roughly 90% being singletons. Sequenced input: peripheral blood. These receptors were obtained from a woman in her 70s with acute or convalescent COVID-19.

The gene calls are TRBV11-2 and TRBJ1-2; 7 bases are a match to TRBD1. Trimming took 5 bases from V and 2 from J; bases not matched to a gene: 5. This CDR3 contains 14 residues. Germline CDR1 SGHAT, CDR2 FQNNGV. The CDR3 DNA reads TGTGCCAGCAGCCCCTTGACAGGGAACTATGGCTACACCTTC. Protein sequence: CASSPLTGNYGYTF.

This chain links TRBV12-3 or TRBV12-4 with TRBJ1-1, with TRBD1 identical over 7 bases. The CDR3 sequence is 13 residues long. V shed 5 bases and J 10 bases; nucleotides not matched to a gene: 10. The CDR3 DNA follows: TGTGCCAGCAGTCTGACAGGGATGTCGCGAGCTTTCTTT. This gives the protein CASSLTGMSRAFF.

The chain is built from TRBV13 and TRBJ1-1, with 9 bases lining up with TRBD1. V shed 6 bases, J shed 2 bases, and the junction held 4 bases outside the gene matches. The CDR3 spans 14 residues. Per the germline V gene, CDR1 is PRHDT and CDR2 is FYEKMQ (reference sequence). CDR3 sequence (DNA): TGTGCCAGCAGACCGGACAGGGGAAACACTGAAGCTTTCTTT. It encodes CASRPDRGNTEAFF.

The chain combines TRBV4-3 with TRBJ2-1, with a tentative D call TRBD2 (5 bases). Trimming removed 1 base at V and 0 bases at J, with 10 bases between. Germline CDR1 reads LGHNA; CDR2 reads YSLEER. The CDR3 contains 16 residues. The CDR3 loop reads CASSQGSGSSYNEQFF. The CDR3 DNA reads as TGCGCCAGCAGCCAAGGAAGCGGAAGCTCCTACAATGAGCAGTTCTTC.

The chain employs TRBV13 and TRBJ2-1, with D possibly matching TRBD2 (6 bases). The CDR3 runs 14 residues. Trimming took off 1 base at V and 4 bases at J, with 8 bases between the two ends. Germline assignment: CDR1 PRHDT and CDR2 FYEKMQ (reference sequence). The CDR3 DNA sequence: TGTGCCAGCAGCTTAGCCGGGGGTTACAATGAGCAGTTCTTC. It is translated as CASSLAGGYNEQFF.

This clone turned up a few times. The rearrangement links TRBV7-8 to TRBJ2-1, with D possibly being TRBD1 (8 bases). V was pared by 4 bases and J by 4 bases, with 20 bases between. This CDR3 region has 17 residues. Germline assignment: CDR1 SGHVS and CDR2 FQNEAQ. This chain's CDR3 is CASSSMDREGGYNEQFF. In DNA form, the CDR3 reads TGTGCCAGCAGCTCCATGGACAGGGAGGGGGGTTACAATGAGCAGTTCTTC.

The rearrangement uses TRBV11-2 and TRBJ2-2; 8 nucleotides agree with TRBD1. V was clipped by 5 bases and J by 7 bases; unmatched bases: 9. Germline V gene data show CDR1 as SGHAT and CDR2 as FQNNGV. This CDR3 has 15 residues. As DNA, the CDR3 is TGTGCCAGCAGCCCCCATTGGGGGACAGGCGGGGAGCTGTTTTTT. It specifies CASSPHWGTGGELFF.

V is TRBV4-1 and J is TRBJ2-7; 11 bases match TRBD2. The CDR3 consists of 17 residues. The V gene's germline CDR1 is MGHRA and CDR2 YSYEKL. Unmatched junction bases numbered 6, after V lost 1 base and J lost 1 base. The CDR3 DNA is TGCGCCAGCAGCCAAGTCCCCGGGACTAGCGGATCCTACGAGCAGTACTTC. This sequence encodes CASSQVPGTSGSYEQYF.

This chain connects TRBV30 to TRBJ1-3; 8 nucleotides align to TRBD1. The CDR3 sequence is 17 residues long. Germline lookup yields CDR1 GTSNPN and CDR2 SVGIG (reference sequence). V shed 2 bases and J 0 bases; nucleotides not matched to a gene: 9. The CDR3 nucleotides are TGTGCCTGGAGTATATCCCGGACAGGGAACTCTGGAAACACCATATATTTT. Protein sequence: CAWSISRTGNSGNTIYF.

The chain joins TRBV19 to TRBJ2-1; D is perhaps TRBD2 (6 bases). The CDR3 is made up of 17 amino acids. Germline V lookup: CDR1 LNHDA, CDR2 SQIVND (reference sequence). Between the trimmed V and J ends, which lost 3 bases and 0 bases, there was a span of 15 bases. The DNA for the CDR3 is TGTGCCAGTAGTATTACGGCTAGCGCGAGCTCCTACAATGAGCAGTTCTTC. Protein product: CASSITASASSYNEQFF.

The chain combines TRBV5-4 with TRBJ1-2; TRBD1 might be the D (6 bases). Germline loops: CDR1 SGHNT, CDR2 YYREEE (reference sequence). Deletions cut 4 bases from V and 7 bases from J, with 14 bases between. The CDR3 sequence is 13 residues long. The CDR3 DNA sequence: TGTGCCAGCAGCCCAGGGGATTTGACTGGCTACACCTTC. Encoded protein: CASSPGDLTGYTF.

This chain uses TRBV7-6 with TRBJ2-1; 8 bases map to TRBD2. After removal of 3 bases from V and 2 bases from J, the junction contained 9 bases not matched to a gene. Germline V gene data show CDR1 as SGHVS and CDR2 as FNYEAQ. The CDR3 is made up of 17 amino acids. The CDR3 protein is CASSFFGSGTTYNEQFF. The CDR3 nucleotides are TGTGCCAGCAGCTTCTTCGGTAGCGGGACAACCTACAATGAGCAGTTCTTC.

To note about this clone: The sample has other DNA sequences that encode this CDR3 too. The chain employs TRBV10-1 and TRBJ1-2, with 8 bases aligning to TRBD1. V lost 0 bases and J lost 7; bases outside the gene matches: 7. The germline gives CDR1 WNHNN, CDR2 SYGVQD (reference sequence). This CDR3 has 15 residues. In DNA, the CDR3 is TGCGCCAGCAGTGAGTCTCGGACAGGGATAGGTGGCTACACCTTC. Translating it yields CASSESRTGIGGYTF.

Here the CDR3 DNA reads TGTGCCAGCAGCTTGGGTGGCGGGGCTACTAAGACAGATACGCAGTATTTT. Its protein product is CASSLGGGATKTDTQYF. The chain links TRBV11-3 to TRBJ2-3; tentative D call: TRBD2 (6 bases). Germline lookup yields CDR1 SGHNT and CDR2 YENEEA. The CDR3 consists of 17 residues. V was shortened by 3 bases and J by 3 bases, with 19 bases between the two germline ends.

The V call is TRBV4-2, the J call TRBJ2-3; D not resolved. This CDR3 contains 15 residues. Trimming took 1 base from V and 2 from J, leaving 10 bases between them. The germline V gene encodes CDR1 LGHNA and CDR2 YNFKEQ. CDR3 in amino acids: CASSQARYDTDTQYF. DNA for the CDR3: TGTGCCAGCAGCCAAGCCAGGTATGACACAGATACGCAGTATTTT.

This sequence joins TRBV2 and TRBJ1-1; the match to TRBD1 covers 7 bases. The V gene's germline CDR1 is SNHLY and CDR2 FYNNEI. J gave up 0 bases and V 8 bases, and 9 bases lay outside the gene matches. CDR3 length: 15 residues. The DNA of the CDR3 is TGTGCCAGCTTGGCGACCGGGACAGTGAACACTGAAGCTTTCTTT. It is translated as CASLATGTVNTEAFF.

The chain couples TRBV7-2 to TRBJ1-2; 8 bases line up with TRBD1. The V gene's germline CDR1 is SGHTA and CDR2 FQGNSA. Trimming cost V 1 base and J 4 bases; bases outside gene matches: 2. The CDR3 is 14 residues long. The CDR3 nucleotides are TGTGCCAGCAGCTTAGGGACAGGGAGCTATGGCTACACCTTC. As protein: CASSLGTGSYGYTF.

The chain combines TRBV7-9 with TRBJ1-1; weak D call: TRBD1 (6 bases). CDR1 and CDR2 (germline): SEHNR, FQNEAQ (reference sequence). The CDR3 sequence is 14 residues long. The V end lost 7 bases, the J end lost 1 base, and 13 bases lay between the germline ends. CDR3 bases: TGTGCCAGCATCAAGACAGGAAAGAACACTGAAGCTTTCTTT. Translating it yields CASIKTGKNTEAFF.

The chain uses TRBV5-8 and TRBJ1-1; D not resolved. The CDR3 covers 15 residues. Trimming cost V 1 base and J 1 base, with 11 bases left between them. Looked up from germline, CDR1 is SGHTS and CDR2 is YDEGEE. The CDR3 coding sequence is TGTGCCAGCAGCTTGTGGCTTGTACAGAACACTGAAGCTTTCTTT. Encoded protein: CASSLWLVQNTEAFF.

The rearrangement uses TRBV7-8 and TRBJ2-7; 7 positions match TRBD2. The CDR3 length is 16 residues. Per the germline V gene, CDR1 is SGHVS and CDR2 is FQNEAQ. V dropped 5 bases and J dropped 1; count of bases not matched to a gene: 11. DNA for the CDR3: TGTGCCAGCAGCATCTTAAGCCGCGGGGGATCCTACGAGCAGTACTTC. Its protein is CASSILSRGGSYEQYF.

The rearrangement joins TRBV7-9 to TRBJ2-2, with D possibly matching TRBD1 (5 bases). The CDR3 sequence is 15 residues long. The ends were cut back, 4 bases at V and 6 bases at J, with 15 bases in the middle. The germline V gene encodes CDR1 SEHNR and CDR2 FQNEAQ (reference sequence). The CDR3 bases are TGTGCCAGCAGCTCCCAGACAGTTTCCGCCGGGGAGCTGTTTTTT. Protein product: CASSSQTVSAGELFF. The variable domain in full, with the rest retrieved from reference TRBV7-9 and TRBJ2-2, is DTGVSQNPRHKITKRGQNVTFRCDPISEHNRLYWYRQTLGQGPEFLTYFQNEAQLEKSRLLSDRFSAERPKGSFSTLEIQRTEQGDSAMYLCASSSQTVSAGELFFGEGSRLTVL.

The V call is TRBV28, the J call TRBJ2-1, with a tentative D call TRBD1 (5 bases). The germline V and J ends were trimmed by 7 bases and 2 bases, with 12 bases remaining between them. Germline assignment: CDR1 MDHEN and CDR2 SYDVKM. The CDR3 spans 14 residues. The CDR3 here is CASTQGRAYNEQFF. Written as DNA, the CDR3 is TGTGCCAGCACCCAAGGCAGGGCCTACAATGAGCAGTTCTTC.

The J gene is TRBJ2-7, the V gene TRBV19; 7 nucleotides align to TRBD2. CDR1 is LNHDA and CDR2 is SQIVND in the germline V gene (reference sequence). Losses at the gene ends were 1 base for V and 4 bases for J; bases not matched to a gene: 1. CDR3 length equals 13 residues. DNA of the CDR3: TGTGCCAGTAGTATAGGGGAGGGTTACGAGCAGTACTTC. Translating it yields CASSIGEGYEQYF. The entire variable domain, with the rest obtained from reference TRBV19 and TRBJ2-7, is as follows: DGGITQSPKYLFRKEGQNVTLSCEQNLNHDAMYWYRQDPGQGLRLIYYSQIVNDFQKGDIAEGYSVSREKKESFPLTVTSAQKNPTAFYLCASSIGEGYEQYFGPGTRLTVT.

This chain links TRBV28 with TRBJ1-6; a possible D gene is TRBD1 (5 bases). The CDR3 extends over 17 amino acids. V lost 2 bases and J lost 6, with 17 bases in between. Germline CDR1 MDHEN, CDR2 SYDVKM. CDR3 protein: CASSLPRTGGINSPLHF. In nucleotides, the CDR3 is TGTGCCAGCAGTTTACCCCGAACAGGCGGCATTAATTCACCCCTCCACTTT.